This T cell receptor beta chain was sequenced in a study of response to subunit inactivated influenza vaccine. Study results and caveats: Authors suggested seasonal influenza vaccinations each recruit few new T cells.

TCRdb redid the calling of the RT-PCR reads with MiXCR, one entry per CDR3 protein. Here the sample spans some 190,000 distinct CDR3 sequences, around an eighth being singletons. This clonotype was seen at least ten times. Its antigen is not identified. The V gene end was trimmed by 4 bases and the J gene end by 3 bases; junction bases not matched to a gene: 8. In germline, CDR1 is MGHRA, CDR2 YSYEKL. There are 16 residues in the CDR3. V gene TRBV4-1 combines with J gene TRBJ1-5; the match to TRBD1 covers 8 bases. The TCR sequence derives from a man in his fifties or sixties who received an inactivated influenza vaccine. Here the sequenced sample was CD8+ T cells sorted from PBMCs, taken 4 to 6 days after vaccination. The CDR3 region is CASSPYGTGDNQPQHF. The CDR3 nucleotides read TGCGCCAGCAGCCCTTACGGGACAGGCGACAATCAGCCCCAGCATTTT.